The clone carrying this T cell receptor (beta chain) has only a few counts. Its cognate antigen is unknown. The sample originates from a study of T-cell memory formation after mild COVID-19. Study in general: TCR clustering was largely donor specific.

The CDR3 runs 14 residues. V was shortened by 7 bases and J by 4 bases, with 14 bases between the two germline ends. TCRdb recomputed calls from the 5' RACE reads with MiXCR, one row per CDR3 protein. This table has over 150,000 distinct CDR3 sequences, 20% to 25% appearing once. Study-wide points: The finding that pre-infection memory included some responding clones suggested that cross-reactive memory joined.

The receptor was derived from an adult woman who had mild COVID-19 (a few samples of this study predate the infection). Cell type and time point are not known. The sample taken for sequencing was PBMCs or a T cell subset sorted from them (not recorded which). V is TRBV12-3 or TRBV12-4 and J is TRBJ2-1, with D hard to call. This chain's CDR3 is CASTVLSGYNEQFF. CDR3 in DNA: TGTGCCAGCACCGTTTTATCCGGGTACAATGAGCAGTTCTTC.